The 24 T cell receptor beta chains presented below share a single source sample, sequenced in a study of cytotoxic CD8 clonotypes in ibrutinib-treated CLL. Here immunoSEQ multiplex PCR was the method, and the copy in TCRdb shows in-frame clones only, minus some. The sample carries about 130,000 clones, roughly 83% recorded once. The sequencing used PBMCs, collected after 12 months of ibrutinib treatment. The receptors originated from a human donor with chronic lymphocytic leukemia.

DNA of the CDR3: TGTGCCAGCAGCTTTCATGGCGAGCAGTACTTC. Amino acid sequence: CASSFHGEQYF. The chain combines TRBV13 with TRBJ2-7; D gene unclear. Germline V CDR1 and CDR2: PRHDT, FYEKMQ (reference sequence). With 3 bases removed from V and 6 bases from J, the gap between germline ends came to 6 bases. This CDR3 is 11 amino acids long.

The gene calls are TRBV19 and TRBJ2-7; the D call may be TRBD1 or TRBD2 (7 bases each). V lost 3 bases, J lost 2 bases, and 17 bases lay in between. The germline gives CDR1 LNHDA, CDR2 SQIVND (reference sequence). This CDR3 is 16 amino acids long. The CDR3 region is CASSIGKTGTTYEQYF. In DNA, the CDR3 is TGTGCCAGTAGTATTGGGAAGACAGGGACTACCTACGAGCAGTACTTC.

This chain connects TRBV7-9 to TRBJ2-7; 10 bases match TRBD2. This CDR3 spans 15 amino acids. J was trimmed by 1 base and V by 4 bases; bases with no gene match: 4. The germline V gene encodes CDR1 SEHNR and CDR2 FQNEAQ (reference sequence). CDR3 DNA: TGTGCCAGCAGCTCCGGGACTAGCGATTCCTACGAGCAGTACTTC. Translating gives CASSSGTSDSYEQYF. The full variable domain, rest sourced from reference TRBV7-9 and TRBJ2-7, is DTGVSQNPRHKITKRGQNVTFRCDPISEHNRLYWYRQTLGQGPEFLTYFQNEAQLEKSRLLSDRFSAERPKGSFSTLEIQRTEQGDSAMYLCASSSGTSDSYEQYFGPGTRLTVT.

The chain carries TRBV7-9 and TRBJ2-7; possible D gene TRBD2, 5 bases. V shed 2 bases and J shed 7 bases, with 21 bases lying between them. This CDR3 comprises 16 residues. Germline lookup yields CDR1 SEHNR and CDR2 FQNEAQ (reference sequence). This chain's CDR3 is CASSLLAGSLFREQYF. The CDR3 nucleotides are TGTGCCAGCAGCTTACTGGCGGGCTCCTTATTTCGGGAGCAGTACTTC.

The chain has TRBV5-1 and TRBJ1-4; D unclear. This CDR3 has 15 residues. CDR1 and CDR2 (germline): SGHRS, YFSETQ. With 0 bases removed from V and 0 bases from J, the gap between germline ends came to 6 bases. CDR3: CASSLDAATNEKLFF. Written as DNA, the CDR3 is TGCGCCAGCAGCTTGGATGCCGCAACTAATGAAAAACTGTTTTTT.

The chain has TRBV4-2 and TRBJ2-7; 9 bases align to TRBD1. V gave up 1 base and J gave up 6 bases; unmatched junction bases: 7. Germline CDR1 reads LGHNA; CDR2 reads YNFKEQ. This CDR3 is built from 15 residues. The CDR3 DNA sequence: TGTGCCAGCAGCCAAGCGGGACAGGGACTTGGCGAGCAGTACTTC. This gives the protein CASSQAGQGLGEQYF.

This chain links TRBV29-1 with TRBJ1-1; TRBD1 might be the D (6 bases). This CDR3 contains 12 residues. Looked up from germline, CDR1 is SQVTM and CDR2 is ANQGSEA. The ends were cut back, 6 bases at V and 4 bases at J, with 12 bases in the middle. The CDR3 spells CSVNREGTEAFF. CDR3 nucleotide sequence: TGCAGCGTCAACAGGGAGGGCACTGAAGCTTTCTTT.

This chain connects TRBV7-9 to TRBJ1-1; D perhaps matches TRBD1 (6 bases). CDR1 and CDR2 from the germline V gene are SEHNR and FQNEAQ (reference sequence). V was cut by 1 base and J by 6 bases, with 12 bases left in between. The CDR3 runs 14 residues. The CDR3 coding sequence is TGTGCCAGCAGCTTAGAAGGAAAGGGGGCTGAAGCTTTCTTT. Protein sequence: CASSLEGKGAEAFF.

The V gene is TRBV7-8, the J gene TRBJ2-5, with D perhaps TRBD1 or TRBD2 (6 bases each). V lost 5 bases, J lost 9 bases, and 16 bases lay in between. This CDR3 contains 13 residues. The V gene's germline CDR1 is SGHVS and CDR2 FQNEAQ. The CDR3 loop reads CASSTGLKGAQYF. DNA for the CDR3: TGTGCCAGCAGCACGGGACTTAAGGGGGCCCAGTACTTC.

The chain is built from TRBV4-2 and TRBJ1-5; D gene uncertain. The CDR3 length is 15 residues. Germline loops: CDR1 LGHNA, CDR2 YNFKEQ. Trimming removed 0 bases from V and 4 bases from J, with 10 bases in between. The CDR3 reads CASSQDGLYNQPQHF. CDR3 coding DNA: TGTGCCAGCAGCCAAGATGGGCTGTATAATCAGCCCCAGCATTTT.

This chain links TRBV7-9 with TRBJ2-7; 7 bases are shared with TRBD1. The V gene's germline CDR1 is SEHNR and CDR2 FQNEAQ (reference sequence). The junction had 8 bases not matched to a gene; V was cut back by 4 bases and J by 2 bases. The CDR3 is 15 amino acids. This CDR3 is CASSSLGTETYEQYF. CDR3 coding DNA: TGTGCCAGCAGCTCCCTCGGGACAGAAACCTACGAGCAGTACTTC. Supplemented by reference TRBV7-9 and TRBJ2-7, the full variable domain reads DTGVSQNPRHKITKRGQNVTFRCDPISEHNRLYWYRQTLGQGPEFLTYFQNEAQLEKSRLLSDRFSAERPKGSFSTLEIQRTEQGDSAMYLCASSSLGTETYEQYFGPGTRLTVT.

This sequence joins TRBV10-3 and TRBJ2-1, with no clear D. The CDR3 consists of 17 residues. Germline values: CDR1 ENHRY, CDR2 SYGVKD. Trimming took off 0 bases at V and 0 bases at J, with 12 bases between the two ends. CDR3 DNA sequence: TGTGCCATCAGTGAGTCAGACTCCTGGAGCTCCTACAATGAGCAGTTCTTC. As protein: CAISESDSWSSYNEQFF.

V and J are TRBV2 and TRBJ1-3; D might be TRBD1 (5 bases). Germline CDR1 and CDR2: SNHLY and FYNNEI. Trimming took off 5 bases at V and 0 bases at J, with 14 bases between the two ends. The CDR3 has 16 residues. CDR3 in amino acids: CASSTGGPTSGNTIYF. The CDR3 nucleotides are TGTGCCAGCAGTACCGGGGGACCGACCTCTGGAAACACCATATATTTT.

The V gene is TRBV15, the J gene TRBJ1-2; TRBD1 agrees at 10 bases. V trimming: 2 bases; J trimming: 0 bases; junction bases outside the gene matches: 9. The CDR3 is made up of 18 amino acids. Per germline, CDR1 LNHNV and CDR2 YYDKDF (reference sequence). The CDR3 bases are TGTGCCACCAGCAGAAGGGGACAGGGGTTCAGGTCTAACTATGGCTACACCTTC. Its translation is CATSRRGQGFRSNYGYTF. The entire variable domain, with the rest obtained from reference TRBV15 and TRBJ1-2, is as follows: DAMVIQNPRYQVTQFGKPVTLSCSQTLNHNVMYWYQQKSSQAPKLLFHYYDKDFNNEADTPDNFQSRRPNTSFCFLDIRSPGLGDTAMYLCATSRRGQGFRSNYGYTFGSGTRLTVV.

The chain is built from TRBV5-1 and TRBJ2-7, with D hard to call. Germline V lookup: CDR1 SGHRS, CDR2 YFSETQ. CDR3 size: 14 residues. The V gene lost 6 bases and the J gene lost 2 bases, with 15 bases spanning the gap. CDR3 sequence: CASIPVPGTYEQYF. CDR3 in DNA: TGCGCCAGCATCCCGGTTCCAGGAACCTACGAGCAGTACTTC.

This clone appeared a single time. V and J are TRBV5-5 and TRBJ2-7; possibly TRBD2 for D (6 bases). The CDR3 has 16 residues. V was trimmed by 4 bases and J by 0 bases, leaving 17 bases between them. CDR1 and CDR2 from the germline V gene are SGHKS and YYEKEE (reference sequence). CDR3 sequence reads: CASSRTTGRNSYEQYF. The CDR3 nucleotides read TGTGCCAGCAGCAGAACCACCGGGAGAAACTCCTACGAGCAGTACTTC.

The rearrangement links TRBV7-9 to TRBJ2-7; TRBD1 matches at 10 bases. Germline values: CDR1 SEHNR, CDR2 FQNEAQ (reference sequence). There are 16 residues in the CDR3. V lost 5 bases to trimming and J lost 0 bases; unmatched junction nucleotides: 7. The CDR3: CASSVPRDRGSYEQYF. CDR3 DNA: TGTGCCAGCAGCGTCCCCCGGGACAGGGGCTCCTACGAGCAGTACTTC.

The gene calls are TRBV27 and TRBJ2-7, with 9 bases aligning to TRBD1. Germline V lookup: CDR1 MNHEY, CDR2 SMNVEV (reference sequence). The CDR3 runs 13 residues. V lost 6 bases and J lost 2; bases outside the gene matches: 2. CDR3 region: CASSRQGAYEQYF. CDR3 nucleotide sequence: TGTGCCAGCAGCAGACAGGGGGCCTACGAGCAGTACTTC.

V and J are TRBV6-6 and TRBJ2-1; TRBD1 aligns across 7 bases. The CDR3 contains 11 residues. Germline trimming cut 7 bases from V and 6 bases from J; bases unmatched to any gene: 0. Germline V gene lookup returns CDR1 MNHNY and CDR2 SVGAGI (reference sequence). The CDR3 is CASKGANEQFF. The DNA of the CDR3 is TGTGCCAGCAAGGGGGCCAATGAGCAGTTCTTC.

This rearrangement joins TRBV7-2 to TRBJ1-1; a possible D gene is TRBD1 (5 bases). The CDR3 loop spans 15 amino acids. V was cut by 1 base and J by 4 bases, with 13 bases left in between. Germline CDR1 reads SGHTA; CDR2 reads FQGNSA. CDR3 bases: TGTGCCAGCAGCTTAGTTGCAGGGATGGGCACTGAAGCTTTCTTT. Translating it yields CASSLVAGMGTEAFF.

J is TRBJ2-7 and V is TRBV6-6; D perhaps matches TRBD1 (6 bases). The germline V gene encodes CDR1 MNHNY and CDR2 SVGAGI (reference sequence). Trimming left V 5 bases short and J 2 bases short, with 16 bases between. The CDR3 loop spans 15 amino acids. The chain's CDR3 is CASSQTGLYAYEQYF. CDR3 bases: TGTGCCAGCAGTCAAACAGGGTTATACGCCTACGAGCAGTACTTC.

Only one count was recorded for this clone. The chain has TRBV18 and TRBJ2-1; 10 bases are shared with TRBD1. The CDR3 consists of 17 residues. V dropped 6 bases and J dropped 0; count of bases not matched to a gene: 8. Germline assignment: CDR1 KGHSH and CDR2 LQKENI. In DNA form, the CDR3 reads TGTGCCAGCTCCATCCGGGACAGGGGTTTCTCCTACAATGAGCAGTTCTTC. Its translation is CASSIRDRGFSYNEQFF. Complete variable domain (other parts from reference TRBV18 and TRBJ2-1): NAGVMQNPRHLVRRRGQEARLRCSPMKGHSHVYWYRQLPEEGLKFMVYLQKENIIDESGMPKERFSAEFPKEGPSILRIQQVVRGDSAAYFCASSIRDRGFSYNEQFFGPGTRLTVL.

The chain has TRBV11-2 and TRBJ1-2; D gene ambiguous. The germline V and J ends were trimmed by 5 bases and 2 bases, with 18 bases remaining between them. The CDR3 spans 16 residues. Germline CDR1 is SGHAT and CDR2 is FQNNGV. CDR3 nucleotide sequence: TGTGCCAGCAGCCTAACGGACTTAGAAGGGAACTATGGCTACACCTTC. Its protein product is CASSLTDLEGNYGYTF.

The rearrangement uses TRBV19 and TRBJ2-5; 8 nucleotides agree with TRBD1. The CDR3 has 15 residues. From germline, CDR1 is LNHDA and CDR2 SQIVND (reference sequence). J gave up 5 bases and V 1 base, and 6 bases lay outside the gene matches. CDR3 sequence: CASSIAPDRGETQYF. The CDR3, as DNA: TGTGCCAGTAGTATAGCCCCTGACAGGGGCGAGACCCAGTACTTC.